This T cell receptor beta chain was identified during a study of shared T cell receptors in the human thymus. V dropped 0 bases and J dropped 1 base, with 15 bases sitting between them. Looked up from germline, CDR1 is SGHAT and CDR2 is FQNNGV. CDR3 length: 17 amino acids. Data came from immunoSEQ multiplex PCR; TCRdb stores just in-frame clones and leaves some out. The repertoire holds around 730,000 clones, with 80% to 90% as singletons. This sample was shared with a second study, whose subject was human thymus T cells. That work adds: Resections obtained during corrective heart surgery supplied the thymus tissue. Among unrelated individuals, related research reported thymic repertoires that overlapped highly.

The sample was thymocytes. The sequence was obtained from a girl less than two years old with a congenital heart defect. V and J are TRBV11-2 and TRBJ1-1; maybe TRBD1 (6 bases). CDR3 sequence (DNA): TGTGCCAGCAGCTTAGATCCGAAGGACAGATCGAACACTGAAGCTTTCTTT. This codes for CASSLDPKDRSNTEAFF.